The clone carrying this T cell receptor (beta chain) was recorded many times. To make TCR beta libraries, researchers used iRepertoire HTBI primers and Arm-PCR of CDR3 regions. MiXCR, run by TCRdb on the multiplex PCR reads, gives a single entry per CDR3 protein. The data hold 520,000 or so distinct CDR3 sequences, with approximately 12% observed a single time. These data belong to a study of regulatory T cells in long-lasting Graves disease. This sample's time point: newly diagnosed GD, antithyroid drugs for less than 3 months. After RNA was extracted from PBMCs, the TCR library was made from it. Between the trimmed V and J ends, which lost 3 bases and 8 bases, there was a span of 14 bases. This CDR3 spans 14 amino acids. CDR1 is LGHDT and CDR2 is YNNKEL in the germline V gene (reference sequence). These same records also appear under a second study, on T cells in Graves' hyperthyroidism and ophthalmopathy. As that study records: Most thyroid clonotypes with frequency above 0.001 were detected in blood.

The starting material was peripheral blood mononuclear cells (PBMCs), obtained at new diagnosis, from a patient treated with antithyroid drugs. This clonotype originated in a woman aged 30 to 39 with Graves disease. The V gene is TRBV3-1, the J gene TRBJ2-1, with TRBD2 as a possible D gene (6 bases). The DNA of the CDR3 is TGTGCCAGCAGCCAGGGGGGAGGTTGGGATGAGCAGTTCTTC. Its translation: CASSQGGGWDEQFF.